In this sample, the clone carrying this TCR beta chain turned up a few times. Antigen specificity is unknown. A single record per CDR3 protein comes from TCRdb applying MiXCR to the reads. The sample holds around 320,000 distinct CDR3 sequences, 9.5% seen once. The data are from a study of T cell repertoires in cytomegalovirus infection. Study-wide context: TCR beta signatures that were public indicated CMV infection and matching HLA type. Whole-study results and caveats: The ex vivo response was dominated by HLA-C-restricted CMV-specific TCR beta clonotypes. Identification of carriers of CMV plus the relevant HLA was performed using cumulative public TCR beta family frequency.

Germline loops: CDR1 MNHEY, CDR2 SMNVEV (reference sequence). CDR3 size: 14 residues. With V trimmed by 5 bases and J by 8 bases, 7 bases remained unmatched. The chain carries TRBV27 and TRBJ2-1; 9 positions agree with TRBD1. The sample was PBMCs. This receptor was identified in a human donor in good health (CMV status not recorded). Some clones in this sample may be carry-over from other donors' samples. Here the CDR3 reads CASSLRDRVHEQFF. In DNA form, the CDR3 reads TGTGCCAGCAGTCTCCGGGACAGGGTTCATGAGCAGTTCTTC.